These T cell receptor beta chains were read from a single sample in a study of OX40 agonist ivuxolimab in advanced cancers. The table came from immunoSEQ multiplex PCR; TCRdb's copy has only in-frame clones and leaves some out. The sample includes fewer than 85,000 clones, approximately 80% seen only once; the top ten take roughly 0.5%. This specimen was CD4+ or CD8+ T cells sorted from blood, taken in a trial of the OX40 agonist ivuxolimab. The receptors shown here come from an adult with an advanced solid tumor such as melanoma, head and neck, liver or kidney cancer. CDR3s include the opening cysteine and the closing phenylalanine or tryptophan. D genes are given only for firm matches. Size values are once, few and many counts, or a class for expanded clones, and some rows have none.

j_gene: TRBJ2-4
v_gene: TRBV2
d_gene: -
len: 15
abundance: -
CDR3nt: TGTGCCAGCAGTGAGGGCGGGGTTGGCAAAAACATTCAGTACTTC
CDR3aa: CASSEGGVGKNIQYF

j_gene: TRBJ2-7
v_gene: TRBV29-1
d_gene: TRBD2
len: 17
abundance: -
CDR3nt: TGCAGCGTTGACATAGTAGGACTAGCGGGAGGGAAAGGGGAGCAGTACTTC
CDR3aa: CSVDIVGLAGGKGEQYF

j_gene: TRBJ1-4
v_gene: TRBV6-1
d_gene: TRBD1
len: 14
abundance: -
CDR3nt: TGTGCCAGCAGTGAACCCGCAGGGGGGGAAAAACTGTTTTTT
CDR3aa: CASSEPAGGEKLFF

j_gene: TRBJ1-6
v_gene: TRBV28
d_gene: -
len: 16
abundance: -
CDR3nt: TGTGCCAGCAGTTCACCCTCGGACAGCTATAATTCACCCCTCCACTTT
CDR3aa: CASSSPSDSYNSPLHF

j_gene: TRBJ2-5
v_gene: TRBV5-1
d_gene: TRBD1
len: 15
abundance: -
CDR3nt: TGCGCCAGCAGCTTGGATGGGACAGGGGAAGAGACCCAGTACTTC
CDR3aa: CASSLDGTGEETQYF

j_gene: TRBJ2-5
v_gene: TRBV4-1
d_gene: TRBD2
len: 18
abundance: -
CDR3nt: TGCGCCAGCAGCCAAGATCGGGGTAGCGGGGGGGCCGAGGAGACCCAGTACTTC
CDR3aa: CASSQDRGSGGAEETQYF

j_gene: TRBJ2-7
v_gene: TRBV6-1
d_gene: -
len: 12
abundance: -
CDR3nt: TGTGCCAGCAGTTGGGACAACGGCGAGCAGTACTTC
CDR3aa: CASSWDNGEQYF

j_gene: TRBJ1-1
v_gene: TRBV27
d_gene: -
len: 14
abundance: -
CDR3nt: TGTGCCAGCAGTAAGACAGGCCCGAGAGTTTTAGCTTTCTTT
CDR3aa: CASSKTGPRVLAFF

j_gene: TRBJ2-1
v_gene: TRBV11-2
d_gene: -
len: 14
abundance: -
CDR3nt: TGTGCCAGCAGCTTACGGGTTAGCTACAATGAGCAGTTCTTC
CDR3aa: CASSLRVSYNEQFF

j_gene: TRBJ2-2
v_gene: TRBV2
d_gene: -
len: 17
abundance: -
CDR3nt: TGTGCCAGCAAAGGTGGGAGGGGGCAAGGGAACACCGGGGAGCTGTTTTTT
CDR3aa: CASKGGRGQGNTGELFF

j_gene: TRBJ1-4
v_gene: TRBV7-2
d_gene: -
len: 15
abundance: -
CDR3nt: TGTGCCAGCAGCAAAGACAGTACAACTAATGAAAAACTGTTTTTT
CDR3aa: CASSKDSTTNEKLFF

j_gene: TRBJ1-2
v_gene: TRBV6-1
d_gene: -
len: 13
abundance: -
CDR3nt: TGTGCCAGCAGGGCGGGAGGGTTGGATGGCTACACCTTC
CDR3aa: CASRAGGLDGYTF

j_gene: TRBJ1-1
v_gene: TRBV2
d_gene: -
len: 15
abundance: -
CDR3nt: TGTGCCAGCAGTGAATCCGGCCGTGGGTACACTGAAGCTTTCTTT
CDR3aa: CASSESGRGYTEAFF

j_gene: TRBJ1-1
v_gene: TRBV7-9
d_gene: -
len: 12
abundance: many
CDR3nt: TGTGCCAGCAGCTTACAGGGACCTGAAGCTTTCTTT
CDR3aa: CASSLQGPEAFF

j_gene: TRBJ2-7
v_gene: TRBV2
d_gene: -
len: 16
abundance: -
CDR3nt: TGTGCCAGCAGGGTAAAACATAAGGCTAGCTCCTACGAGCAGTACTTC
CDR3aa: CASRVKHKASSYEQYF

j_gene: TRBJ1-3
v_gene: TRBV29-1
d_gene: -
len: 13
abundance: -
CDR3nt: TGCAGCGTTGGGGGGCGGTCTGGAAACACCATATATTTT
CDR3aa: CSVGGRSGNTIYF

j_gene: TRBJ2-7
v_gene: TRBV7-9
d_gene: -
len: 16
abundance: -
CDR3nt: TGTGCCAGCAGCTTAAGCGGACAGTTTAAGGTCCACGAGCAGTACTTC
CDR3aa: CASSLSGQFKVHEQYF

j_gene: TRBJ2-7
v_gene: TRBV6-1
d_gene: -
len: 12
abundance: -
CDR3nt: TGTGCCAGCAGTACTGGTTCCTACGAGCAGTACTTC
CDR3aa: CASSTGSYEQYF

j_gene: TRBJ2-1
v_gene: TRBV9
d_gene: -
len: 15
abundance: few
CDR3nt: TGTGCCAGCACCAGTGATGGTACAGACTACAATGAGCAGTTCTTC
CDR3aa: CASTSDGTDYNEQFF

j_gene: TRBJ2-5
v_gene: TRBV6-5
d_gene: TRBD1
len: 15
abundance: -
CDR3nt: TGTGCCAGCAGTCGACAGGGGCCATTGGGAGAGACCCAGTACTTC
CDR3aa: CASSRQGPLGETQYF

j_gene: TRBJ1-2
v_gene: TRBV6-6
d_gene: -
len: 12
abundance: -
CDR3nt: TGTGCCAGCAGTTACCGGGGGGCTGGCTACACCTTC
CDR3aa: CASSYRGAGYTF

j_gene: TRBJ1-1
v_gene: TRBV11-2
d_gene: TRBD1
len: 15
abundance: -
CDR3nt: TGTGCCAGCAGCCCCCAGGGACAGGCGAACACTGAAGCTTTCTTT
CDR3aa: CASSPQGQANTEAFF

j_gene: TRBJ2-5
v_gene: TRBV6-6
d_gene: -
len: 12
abundance: -
CDR3nt: TGTGCCAGCACCCAGGGACAAGAGACCCAGTACTTC
CDR3aa: CASTQGQETQYF

j_gene: TRBJ1-2
v_gene: TRBV7-2
d_gene: TRBD1
len: 13
abundance: -
CDR3nt: TGTGCCAGCAGCTTAAACAGGGGATCTGGCTACACCTTC
CDR3aa: CASSLNRGSGYTF

j_gene: TRBJ2-3
v_gene: TRBV11-1
d_gene: -
len: 14
abundance: -
CDR3nt: TGTGCCAGCAGCTTAGGCGTGCGGACAGATACGCAGTATTTT
CDR3aa: CASSLGVRTDTQYF

j_gene: TRBJ1-1
v_gene: TRBV7-2
d_gene: -
len: 15
abundance: -
CDR3nt: TGTGCCAGCAGCAGACACCGACAGATGAACACTGAAGCTTTCTTT
CDR3aa: CASSRHRQMNTEAFF

j_gene: TRBJ2-1
v_gene: TRBV5-1
d_gene: TRBD2
len: 14
abundance: -
CDR3nt: TGCGCCAGCAGCCCAAGAGCGGGAATGTATGAGCAGTTCTTC
CDR3aa: CASSPRAGMYEQFF

j_gene: TRBJ1-4
v_gene: TRBV19
d_gene: -
len: 16
abundance: -
CDR3nt: TGTGCCAGTAACAACTTACGGGGGTCCTATAATGAAAAACTGTTTTTT
CDR3aa: CASNNLRGSYNEKLFF

j_gene: TRBJ1-6
v_gene: TRBV28
d_gene: -
len: 15
abundance: -
CDR3nt: TGTGCCAGCAGTTTCTCAGGGGCGAATAATTCACCCCTCCACTTT
CDR3aa: CASSFSGANNSPLHF

j_gene: TRBJ1-2
v_gene: TRBV5-1
d_gene: -
len: 14
abundance: -
CDR3nt: TGCGCCAGCAGCCTTGCACGGACCAACTATGGCTACACCTTC
CDR3aa: CASSLARTNYGYTF

j_gene: TRBJ2-1
v_gene: TRBV7-2
d_gene: TRBD2
len: 17
abundance: -
CDR3nt: TGTGCCAGCAGCCCGGGGTTTGTCGGGGGGAAATACAATGAGCAGTTCTTC
CDR3aa: CASSPGFVGGKYNEQFF

j_gene: TRBJ2-5
v_gene: TRBV29-1
d_gene: -
len: 13
abundance: -
CDR3nt: TGCAGCGTTGACAGGGGGGTACAAGAGACCCAGTACTTC
CDR3aa: CSVDRGVQETQYF

j_gene: TRBJ2-7
v_gene: TRBV28
d_gene: -
len: 12
abundance: once
CDR3nt: TGTGCCAGCAGTTTAGGGGGATACGAGCAGTACTTC
CDR3aa: CASSLGGYEQYF

j_gene: TRBJ2-1
v_gene: TRBV7-6
d_gene: -
len: 15
abundance: -
CDR3nt: TGTGCCAGCAGCCCGTCCGGGACTCCTCGCAATGAGCAGTTCTTC
CDR3aa: CASSPSGTPRNEQFF

j_gene: TRBJ2-1
v_gene: TRBV11-3
d_gene: TRBD1
len: 13
abundance: -
CDR3nt: TGTGCCAGCAGCATCGGACAGGCTGGTGAGCAGTTCTTC
CDR3aa: CASSIGQAGEQFF

j_gene: TRBJ2-6
v_gene: TRBV7-9
d_gene: -
len: 18
abundance: -
CDR3nt: TGTGCCAGCAGCACCGGGGTTAAGTCAAGCTCTGGGGCTAACGTCCTGACTTTC
CDR3aa: CASSTGVKSSSGANVLTF

j_gene: TRBJ2-1
v_gene: TRBV13
d_gene: -
len: 17
abundance: -
CDR3nt: TGTGCCAGCAGCAACAAACCCGAGGGGGCGGGAGTCGATGAGCAGTTCTTC
CDR3aa: CASSNKPEGAGVDEQFF